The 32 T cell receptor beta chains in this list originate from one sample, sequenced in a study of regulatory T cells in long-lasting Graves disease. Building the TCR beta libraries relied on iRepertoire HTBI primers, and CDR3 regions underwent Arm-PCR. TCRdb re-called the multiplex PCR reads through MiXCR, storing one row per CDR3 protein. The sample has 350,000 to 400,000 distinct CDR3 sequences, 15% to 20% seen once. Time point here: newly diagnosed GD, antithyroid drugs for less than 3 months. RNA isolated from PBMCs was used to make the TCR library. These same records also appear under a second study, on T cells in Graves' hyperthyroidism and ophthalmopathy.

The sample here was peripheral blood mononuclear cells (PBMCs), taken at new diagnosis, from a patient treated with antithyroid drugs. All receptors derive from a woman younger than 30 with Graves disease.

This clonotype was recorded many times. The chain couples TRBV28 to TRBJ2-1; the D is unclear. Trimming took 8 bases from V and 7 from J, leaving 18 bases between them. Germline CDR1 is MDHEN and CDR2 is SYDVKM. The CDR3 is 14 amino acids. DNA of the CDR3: TGTGCCAGCTCTTCCCCGTTAGGCCCTAATGAGCAGTTCTTC. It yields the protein CASSSPLGPNEQFF.

DNA of the CDR3: TGCGCCAGCAGCTTGGCAGCTGACTCTGGGGCCAACGTCCTGACTTTC. Residues: CASSLAADSGANVLTF. The chain joins TRBV5-1 to TRBJ2-6; no firm D call. V gave up 0 bases and J gave up 0 bases, with 7 bases separating them. Germline-derived CDR1 and CDR2 are SGHRS and YFSETQ. CDR3 length: 16 residues.

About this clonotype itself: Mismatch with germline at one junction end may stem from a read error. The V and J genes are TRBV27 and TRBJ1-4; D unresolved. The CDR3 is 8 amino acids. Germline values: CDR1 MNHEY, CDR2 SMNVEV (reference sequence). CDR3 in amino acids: CASSKQFF. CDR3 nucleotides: TGTGCCAGCAGCAAACAGTTTTTT.

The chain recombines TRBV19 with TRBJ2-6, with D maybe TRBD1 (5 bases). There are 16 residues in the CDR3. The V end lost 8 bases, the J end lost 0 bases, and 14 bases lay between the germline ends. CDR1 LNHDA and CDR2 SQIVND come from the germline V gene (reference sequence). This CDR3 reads CASSKGQYSGANVLTF. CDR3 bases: TGTGCCAGTTCGAAGGGGCAATACTCTGGGGCCAACGTCCTGACTTTC.

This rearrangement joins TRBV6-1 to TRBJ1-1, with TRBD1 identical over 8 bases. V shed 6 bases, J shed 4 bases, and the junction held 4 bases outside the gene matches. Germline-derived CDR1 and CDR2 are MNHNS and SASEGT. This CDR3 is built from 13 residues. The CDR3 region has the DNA TGTGCCAGCAGGGGACAGGTGTTCACTGAAGCTTTCTTT. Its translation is CASRGQVFTEAFF.

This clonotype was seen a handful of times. CDR3 bases: TGTGCCTGGAGTTACTTTGCTGGGTCTGGAAACACCATATATTTT. Encoded protein: CAWSYFAGSGNTIYF. The rearrangement uses TRBV30 and TRBJ1-3; no clear D gene. The CDR3 runs to 15 residues. The germline V and J ends were trimmed by 2 bases and 1 base, with 12 bases remaining between them. Germline V lookup: CDR1 GTSNPN, CDR2 SVGIG (reference sequence).

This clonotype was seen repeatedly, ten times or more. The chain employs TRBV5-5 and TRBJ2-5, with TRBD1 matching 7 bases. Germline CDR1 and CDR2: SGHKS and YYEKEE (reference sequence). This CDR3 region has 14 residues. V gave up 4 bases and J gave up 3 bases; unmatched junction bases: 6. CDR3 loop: CASSTGTAKETQYF. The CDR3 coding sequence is TGTGCCAGCAGCACCGGGACAGCCAAAGAGACCCAGTACTTC.

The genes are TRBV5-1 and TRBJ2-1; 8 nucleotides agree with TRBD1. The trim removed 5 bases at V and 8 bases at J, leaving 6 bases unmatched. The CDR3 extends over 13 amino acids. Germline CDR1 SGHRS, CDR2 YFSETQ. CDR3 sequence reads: CASRPRGRDEQFF. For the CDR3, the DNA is TGCGCCAGCAGGCCCAGGGGGCGAGATGAGCAGTTCTTC.

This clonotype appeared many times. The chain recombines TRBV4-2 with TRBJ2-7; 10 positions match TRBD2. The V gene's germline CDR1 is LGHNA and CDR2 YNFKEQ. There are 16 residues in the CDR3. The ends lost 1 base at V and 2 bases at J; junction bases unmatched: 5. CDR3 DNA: TGTGCCAGCAGCCAAGGAACTAGCGGGGACGCCTACGAGCAGTACTTC. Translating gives CASSQGTSGDAYEQYF.

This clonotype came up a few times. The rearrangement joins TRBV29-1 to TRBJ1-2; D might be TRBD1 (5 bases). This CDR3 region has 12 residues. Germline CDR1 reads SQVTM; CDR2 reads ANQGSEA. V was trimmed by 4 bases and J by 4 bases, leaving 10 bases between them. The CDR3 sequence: CSVVGRSYGYTF. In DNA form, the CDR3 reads TGCAGCGTTGTGGGGCGCTCCTATGGCTACACCTTC.

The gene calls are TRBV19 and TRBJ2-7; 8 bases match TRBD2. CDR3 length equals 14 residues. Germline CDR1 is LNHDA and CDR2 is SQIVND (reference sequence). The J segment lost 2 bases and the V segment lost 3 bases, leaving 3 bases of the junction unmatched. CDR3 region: CASSIGRGTYEQYF. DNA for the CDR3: TGTGCCAGTAGTATCGGGAGGGGCACCTACGAGCAGTACTTC. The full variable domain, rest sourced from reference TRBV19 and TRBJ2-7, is DGGITQSPKYLFRKEGQNVTLSCEQNLNHDAMYWYRQDPGQGLRLIYYSQIVNDFQKGDIAEGYSVSREKKESFPLTVTSAQKNPTAFYLCASSIGRGTYEQYFGPGTRLTVT.

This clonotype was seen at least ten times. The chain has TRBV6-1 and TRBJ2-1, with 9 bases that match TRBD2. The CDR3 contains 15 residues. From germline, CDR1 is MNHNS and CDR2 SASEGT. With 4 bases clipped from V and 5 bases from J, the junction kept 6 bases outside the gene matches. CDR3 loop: CASSVGGRGNNEQFF. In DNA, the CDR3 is TGTGCCAGCAGTGTAGGCGGGAGGGGGAACAATGAGCAGTTCTTC.

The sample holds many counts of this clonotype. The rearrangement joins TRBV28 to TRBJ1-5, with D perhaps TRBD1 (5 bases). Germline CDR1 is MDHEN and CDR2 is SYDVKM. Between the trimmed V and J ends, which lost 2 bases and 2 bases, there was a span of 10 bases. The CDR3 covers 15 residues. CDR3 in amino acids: CASSLGGAGNQPQHF. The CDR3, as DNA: TGTGCCAGCAGTTTAGGAGGGGCTGGCAATCAGCCCCAGCATTTT.

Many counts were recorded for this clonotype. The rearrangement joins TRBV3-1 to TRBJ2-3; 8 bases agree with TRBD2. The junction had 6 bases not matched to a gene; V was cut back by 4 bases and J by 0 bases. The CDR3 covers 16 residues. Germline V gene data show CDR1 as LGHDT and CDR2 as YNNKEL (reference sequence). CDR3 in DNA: TGTGCCAGCAGCCCCCCGGGAGGGCCTAGCACAGATACGCAGTATTTT. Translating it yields CASSPPGGPSTDTQYF.

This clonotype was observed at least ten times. The CDR3 sequence: CASSPPMTSGSGEQFF. The CDR3 nucleotides read TGTGCCAGCTCACCACCGATGACTAGCGGTTCCGGGGAGCAGTTCTTC. This sequence joins TRBV18 and TRBJ2-1, with TRBD2 matching 9 bases. The trim removed 0 bases at V and 10 bases at J, leaving 10 bases unmatched. This CDR3 has 16 amino acids. Germline V gene sequence: CDR1 KGHSH, CDR2 LQKENI.

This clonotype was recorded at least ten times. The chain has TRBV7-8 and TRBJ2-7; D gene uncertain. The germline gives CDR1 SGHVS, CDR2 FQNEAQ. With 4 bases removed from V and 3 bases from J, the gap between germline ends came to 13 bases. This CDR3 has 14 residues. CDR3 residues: CASSSRMVFYEQYF. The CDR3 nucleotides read TGTGCCAGCAGCTCGAGGATGGTCTTCTACGAGCAGTACTTC. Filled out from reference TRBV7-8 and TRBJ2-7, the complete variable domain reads GAGVSQSPRYKVAKRGQDVALRCDPISGHVSLFWYQQALGQGPEFLTYFQNEAQLDKSGLPSDRFFAERPEGSVSTLKIQRTQQEDSAVYLCASSSRMVFYEQYFGPGTRLTVT.

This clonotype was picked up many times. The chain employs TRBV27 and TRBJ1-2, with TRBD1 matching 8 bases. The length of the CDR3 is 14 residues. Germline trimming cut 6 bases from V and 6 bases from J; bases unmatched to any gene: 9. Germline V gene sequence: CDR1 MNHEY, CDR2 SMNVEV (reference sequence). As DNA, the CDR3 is TGTGCCAGCAGCCAAGGGCAGGGGGCAGATGGCTACACCTTC. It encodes CASSQGQGADGYTF.

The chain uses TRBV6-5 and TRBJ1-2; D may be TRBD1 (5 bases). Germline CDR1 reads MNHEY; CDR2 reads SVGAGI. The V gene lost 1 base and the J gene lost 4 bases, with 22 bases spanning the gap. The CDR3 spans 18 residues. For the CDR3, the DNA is TGTGCCAGCAGTTACTTTGGGGGTTCGGACTATGGGTCCTATGGCTACACCTTC. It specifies CASSYFGGSDYGSYGYTF.

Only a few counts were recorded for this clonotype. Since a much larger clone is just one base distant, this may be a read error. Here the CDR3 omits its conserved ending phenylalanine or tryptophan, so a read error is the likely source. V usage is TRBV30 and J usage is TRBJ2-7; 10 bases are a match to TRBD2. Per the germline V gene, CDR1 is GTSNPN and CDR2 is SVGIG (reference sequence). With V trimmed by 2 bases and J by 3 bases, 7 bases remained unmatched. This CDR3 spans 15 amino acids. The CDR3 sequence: CAWSRGLAGDYEQYL. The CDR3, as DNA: TGTGCCTGGAGTCGTGGGCTAGCGGGGGACTACGAGCAGTACCTC.

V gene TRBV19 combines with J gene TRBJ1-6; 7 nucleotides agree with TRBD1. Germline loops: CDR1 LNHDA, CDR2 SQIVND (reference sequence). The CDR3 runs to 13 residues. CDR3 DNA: TGTGCTACGCAAGTTCAGGGGGGTCAACCCCTCCACTTT. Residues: CATQVQGGQPLHF.

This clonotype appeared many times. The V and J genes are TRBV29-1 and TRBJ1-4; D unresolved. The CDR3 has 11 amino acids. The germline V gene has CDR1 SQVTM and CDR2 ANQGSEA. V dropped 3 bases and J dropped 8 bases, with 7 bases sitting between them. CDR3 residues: CSVDGGEKLFF. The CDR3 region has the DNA TGCAGCGTTGACGGTGGGGAAAAACTGTTTTTT.

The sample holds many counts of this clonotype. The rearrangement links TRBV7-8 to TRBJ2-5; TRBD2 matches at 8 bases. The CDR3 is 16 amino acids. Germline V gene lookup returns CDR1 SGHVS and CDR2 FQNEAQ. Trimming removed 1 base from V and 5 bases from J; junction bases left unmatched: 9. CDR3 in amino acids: CASSLGPGGLMETQYF. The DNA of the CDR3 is TGTGCCAGCAGCTTAGGGCCGGGGGGGCTAATGGAGACCCAGTACTTC.

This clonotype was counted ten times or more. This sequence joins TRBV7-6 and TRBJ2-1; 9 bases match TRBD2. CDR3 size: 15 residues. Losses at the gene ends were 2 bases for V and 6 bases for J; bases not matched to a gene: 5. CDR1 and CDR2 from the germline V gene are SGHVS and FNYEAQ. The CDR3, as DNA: TGTGCCAGCAGCTTATCGGCTAGCGGGACCAATGAGCAGTTCTTC. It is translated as CASSLSASGTNEQFF.

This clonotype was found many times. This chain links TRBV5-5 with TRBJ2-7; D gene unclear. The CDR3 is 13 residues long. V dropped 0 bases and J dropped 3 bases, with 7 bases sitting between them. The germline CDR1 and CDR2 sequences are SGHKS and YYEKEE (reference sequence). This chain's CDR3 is CASSLGSIYEQYF. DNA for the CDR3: TGTGCCAGCAGCTTGGGGAGTATCTACGAGCAGTACTTC.

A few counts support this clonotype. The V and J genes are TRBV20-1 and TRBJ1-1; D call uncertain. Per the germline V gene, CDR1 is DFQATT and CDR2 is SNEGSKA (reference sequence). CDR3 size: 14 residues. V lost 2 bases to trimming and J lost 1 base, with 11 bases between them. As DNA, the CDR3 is TGCAGTGCTAGACAAGGGTCCTCGAACACTGAAGCTTTCTTT. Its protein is CSARQGSSNTEAFF.

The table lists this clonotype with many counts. The CDR3 coding sequence is TGTGCCACCAGCAGAGGCGAAAGGCGGACCGGGGAGCTGTTTTTT. This codes for CATSRGERRTGELFF. This chain joins TRBV15 and TRBJ2-2; D unresolved. In germline, CDR1 is LNHNV, CDR2 YYDKDF (reference sequence). CDR3 length: 15 amino acids. The V and J ends lost 1 base and 5 bases respectively, with 11 bases between them.

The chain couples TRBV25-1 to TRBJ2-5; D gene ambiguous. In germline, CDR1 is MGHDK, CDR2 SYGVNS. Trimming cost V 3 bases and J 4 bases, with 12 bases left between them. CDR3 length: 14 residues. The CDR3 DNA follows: TGTGCCAGCAGTGATTCGCCGGTCCGAGAGACCCAGTACTTC. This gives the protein CASSDSPVRETQYF.

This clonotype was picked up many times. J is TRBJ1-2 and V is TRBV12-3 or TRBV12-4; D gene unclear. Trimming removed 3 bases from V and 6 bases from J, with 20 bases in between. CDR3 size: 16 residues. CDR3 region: CASSFTSGSLGNGYTF. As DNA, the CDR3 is TGTGCCAGCAGTTTTACCTCCGGGTCCCTCGGGAATGGCTACACCTTC.

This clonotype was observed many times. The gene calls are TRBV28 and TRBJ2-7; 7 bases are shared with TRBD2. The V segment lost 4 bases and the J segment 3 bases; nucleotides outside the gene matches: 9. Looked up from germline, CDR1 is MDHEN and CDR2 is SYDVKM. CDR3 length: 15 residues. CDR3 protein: CASSSPPSGLYEQYF. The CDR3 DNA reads TGTGCCAGCAGTTCCCCCCCTAGCGGACTCTACGAGCAGTACTTC.

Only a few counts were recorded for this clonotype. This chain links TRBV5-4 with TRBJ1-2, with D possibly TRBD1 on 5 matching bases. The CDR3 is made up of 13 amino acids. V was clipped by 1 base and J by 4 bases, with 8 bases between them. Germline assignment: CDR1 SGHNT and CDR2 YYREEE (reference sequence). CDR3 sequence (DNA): TGTGCCAGCAGCTTGCGAGGGGTCTATGGCTACACCTTC. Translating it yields CASSLRGVYGYTF.

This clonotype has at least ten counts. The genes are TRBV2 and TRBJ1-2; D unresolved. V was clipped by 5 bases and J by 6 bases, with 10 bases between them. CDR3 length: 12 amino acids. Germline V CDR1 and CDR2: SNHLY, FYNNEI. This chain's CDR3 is CASSKASDGYTF. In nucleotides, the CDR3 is TGTGCCAGCAGTAAGGCCTCGGATGGCTACACCTTC.

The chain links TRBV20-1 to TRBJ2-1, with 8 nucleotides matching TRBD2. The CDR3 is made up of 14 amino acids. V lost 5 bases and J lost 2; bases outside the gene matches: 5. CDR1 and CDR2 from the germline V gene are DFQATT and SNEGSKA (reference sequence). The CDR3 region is CSAGVGGAYNEQFF. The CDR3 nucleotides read TGCAGTGCTGGGGTCGGGGGGGCCTACAATGAGCAGTTCTTC.